The clone carrying this TCR beta chain was picked up a small number of times. The data derive from a study of blood T cell repertoires in COVID-19. Turning to the study itself: The cDNA or gDNA used as material had been derived from T cells, B-cell-depleted T cells, or PBMCs.

This CDR3 region has 14 residues. Looked up from germline, CDR1 is MNHNS and CDR2 is SASEGT. The V end was cut by 1 base, the J end by 0 bases, with 6 bases between. Sequencing used immunoSEQ multiplex PCR; TCRdb keeps in-frame clones, though not all of them. This table has around 130,000 clones, around 86% appearing once. Sequenced: peripheral blood. The receptor's source is a human donor in a cohort sampled during active COVID-19. The genes are TRBV6-1 and TRBJ1-2; D perhaps matches TRBD1 (6 bases). Written as DNA, the CDR3 is TGTGCCAGCAGTGAAGGGACAGCTAACTATGGCTACACCTTC. Amino acids: CASSEGTANYGYTF.